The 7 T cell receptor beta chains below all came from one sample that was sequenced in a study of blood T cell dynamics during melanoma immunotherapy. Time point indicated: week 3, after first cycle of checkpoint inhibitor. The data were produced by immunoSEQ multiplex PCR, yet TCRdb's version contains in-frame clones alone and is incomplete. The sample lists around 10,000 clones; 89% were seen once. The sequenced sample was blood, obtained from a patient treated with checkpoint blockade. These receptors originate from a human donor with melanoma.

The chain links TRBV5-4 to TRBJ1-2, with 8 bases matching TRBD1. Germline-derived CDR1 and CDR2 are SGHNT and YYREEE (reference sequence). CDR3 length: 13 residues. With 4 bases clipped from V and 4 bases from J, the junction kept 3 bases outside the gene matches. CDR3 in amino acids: CASSQTGAYGYTF. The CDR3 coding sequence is TGTGCCAGCAGCCAGACAGGGGCCTATGGCTACACCTTC.

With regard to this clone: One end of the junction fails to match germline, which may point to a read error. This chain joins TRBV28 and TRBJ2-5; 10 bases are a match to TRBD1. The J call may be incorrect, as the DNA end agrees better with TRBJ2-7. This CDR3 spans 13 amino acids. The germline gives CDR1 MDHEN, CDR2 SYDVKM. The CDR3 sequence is CGTGTGVTYEQYF. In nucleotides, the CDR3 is TGCGGAACCGGGACAGGGGTTACCTACGAGCAGTACTTC.

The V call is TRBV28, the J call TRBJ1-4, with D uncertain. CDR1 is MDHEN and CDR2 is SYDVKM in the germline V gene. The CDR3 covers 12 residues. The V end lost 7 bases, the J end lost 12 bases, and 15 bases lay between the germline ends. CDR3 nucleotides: TGTGCCAGCACCAAGAATGGGGAGGAACTGTTTTTT. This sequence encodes CASTKNGEELFF.

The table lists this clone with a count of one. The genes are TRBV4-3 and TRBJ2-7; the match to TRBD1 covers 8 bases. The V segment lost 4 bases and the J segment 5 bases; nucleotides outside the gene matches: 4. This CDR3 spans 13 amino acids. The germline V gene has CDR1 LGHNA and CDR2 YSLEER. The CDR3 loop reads CASSPAGGDEQYF. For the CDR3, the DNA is TGCGCCAGCAGCCCCGCAGGGGGCGACGAGCAGTACTTC.

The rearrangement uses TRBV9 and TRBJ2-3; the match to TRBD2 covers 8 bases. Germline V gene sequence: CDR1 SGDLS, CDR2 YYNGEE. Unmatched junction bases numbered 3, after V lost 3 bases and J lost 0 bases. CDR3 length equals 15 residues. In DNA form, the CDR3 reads TGTGCCAGCAGCGGAAGACTAGCGAGCACAGATACGCAGTATTTT. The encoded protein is CASSGRLASTDTQYF.

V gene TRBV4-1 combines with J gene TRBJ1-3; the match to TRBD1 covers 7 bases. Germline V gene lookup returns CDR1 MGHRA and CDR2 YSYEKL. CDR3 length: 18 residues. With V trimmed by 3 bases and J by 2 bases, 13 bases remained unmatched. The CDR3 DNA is TGCGCCAGCAGCCACCGACAGGGTGGTCTTTCCCCTGGAAACACCATATATTTT. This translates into CASSHRQGGLSPGNTIYF.

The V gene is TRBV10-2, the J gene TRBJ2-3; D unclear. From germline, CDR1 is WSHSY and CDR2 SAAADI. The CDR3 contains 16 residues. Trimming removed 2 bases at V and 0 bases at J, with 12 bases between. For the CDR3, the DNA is TGCGCCAGCAGTGAGCCGGGCGGCCCAAGCACAGATACGCAGTATTTT. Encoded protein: CASSEPGGPSTDTQYF.